The 4 T cell receptor beta chains listed next were all sequenced from one sample in a study of cytomegalovirus exposure and HLA in healthy donors. 13 Jbeta primers and 60 Vbeta primers were used for the PCR. Libraries were prepared by immunoSEQ multiplex PCR; TCRdb keeps only in-frame clonotypes and omits some of them. The data hold roughly 80,000 clones, with roughly 84% observed a single time. The sequencing input was PBMCs. The receptor source for this set is a woman in her 50s in good health and CMV-seronegative.

The V and J genes are TRBV27 and TRBJ2-2, with D possibly matching TRBD1 (6 bases). The CDR3 has 14 amino acids. V shed 3 bases and J shed 7 bases, with 12 bases lying between them. The germline V gene has CDR1 MNHEY and CDR2 SMNVEV (reference sequence). The CDR3 protein is CASSFTGSVGELFF. The CDR3 bases are TGTGCCAGCAGTTTCACAGGGTCCGTCGGGGAGCTGTTTTTT.

This chain joins TRBV4-1 and TRBJ1-2, with a tentative D call TRBD1 (6 bases). Trimming took off 1 base at V and 4 bases at J, with 13 bases between the two ends. The CDR3 extends over 15 amino acids. CDR1 is MGHRA, CDR2 YSYEKL, per germline. The CDR3: CASSQVGGRPYGYTF. Written as DNA, the CDR3 is TGCGCCAGCAGCCAAGTAGGGGGACGGCCCTATGGCTACACCTTC.

V gene TRBV9 combines with J gene TRBJ1-1; D gene ambiguous. Germline V gives CDR1 SGDLS, CDR2 YYNGEE. The length of the CDR3 is 15 residues. With 4 bases removed from V and 1 base from J, the gap between germline ends came to 14 bases. The CDR3: CASSPRGAENTEAFF. DNA for the CDR3: TGTGCCAGCAGCCCCCGGGGAGCGGAGAACACTGAAGCTTTCTTT.

This clone is a singleton in its sample. The J gene is TRBJ2-2, the V gene TRBV5-1, with D possibly TRBD2 on 5 matching bases. This CDR3 has 18 residues. With 4 bases removed from V and 4 bases from J, the gap between germline ends came to 23 bases. Germline CDR1 and CDR2: SGHRS and YFSETQ. CDR3 sequence (DNA): TGCGCCAGCAGCCCCCTAGCTCCCCCGGGAAGAAGCACCGGGGAGCTGTTTTTT. The encoded protein is CASSPLAPPGRSTGELFF.